Detailed here is one TCR beta chain. Antigen unknown. This CDR3 region has 13 residues. Germline V gene data show CDR1 as SQVTM and CDR2 as ANQGSEA. Trimming pared 4 bases from V and 6 bases from J, leaving 13 bases between. This sample is drawn from a study of blood T cells in healthy people across ages. Overall study findings and caveats: There was no known CMV status for donors, so expanded clonotype changes were possibly confounded. PBMCs left unsorted prevented a conclusive naive versus antigen-experienced comparison.

Primers used in a second PCR of about 6 to 11 cycles were a sample-barcoded 5' primer and a J-beta primer mix. Each cDNA molecule was tagged by a template-switch adaptor that had 12 random nucleotides. TCRdb recomputed calls from the 5' RACE reads with MiXCR, one row per CDR3 protein. This table holds roughly 930,000 distinct CDR3 sequences, around 48% found once. Each donor supplied approximately 10 milliliters of peripheral blood. The TCR was taken from a man aged 30 to 45 in good health. This rearrangement joins TRBV29-1 to TRBJ2-1; D remains unclear. Sequences were obtained from blood. The chain's CDR3 is CSVVKEFGNEQFF. For the CDR3, the DNA is TGCAGCGTTGTGAAGGAGTTTGGCAATGAGCAGTTCTTC.